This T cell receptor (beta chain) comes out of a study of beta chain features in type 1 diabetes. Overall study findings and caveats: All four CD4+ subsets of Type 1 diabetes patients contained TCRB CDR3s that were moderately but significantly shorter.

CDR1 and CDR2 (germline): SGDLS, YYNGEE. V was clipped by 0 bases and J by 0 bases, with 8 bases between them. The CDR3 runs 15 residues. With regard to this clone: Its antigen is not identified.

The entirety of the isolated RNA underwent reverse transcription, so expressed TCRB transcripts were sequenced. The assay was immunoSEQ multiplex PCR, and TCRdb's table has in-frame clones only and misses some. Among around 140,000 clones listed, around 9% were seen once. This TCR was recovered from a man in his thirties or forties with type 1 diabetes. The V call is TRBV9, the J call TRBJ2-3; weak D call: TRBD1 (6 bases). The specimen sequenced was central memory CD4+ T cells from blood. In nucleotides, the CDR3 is TGTGCCAGCAGCGTAGGCAGGGGAAGCACAGATACGCAGTATTTT. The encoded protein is CASSVGRGSTDTQYF.